The 27 T cell receptor beta chains in this list originate from one sample, sequenced in a study of vaccination and CD4 T cells after COVID-19. The Oncomine TCR Beta short-read assay sequenced DNA from cultured CD4+ T cells. Using its own MiXCR run on the PCR reads, TCRdb lists one record per CDR3 protein. The sample has 4,000 or so distinct CDR3 sequences, under 25% seen once. Their antigens are not known. Regarding treatment: roughly 10-day PBMC culture with coronavirus spike peptide pools or control peptides (ViraFEST assay). Sample: CD4+ T cells from blood, cultured in vitro. Source of these receptors: a human donor who had recovered from COVID-19.

The chain couples TRBV12-5 to TRBJ1-1, with D perhaps matching TRBD1 (6 bases). This CDR3 region has 14 residues. The germline V gene encodes CDR1 LGHNT and CDR2 FRNRAP. V dropped 1 base and J dropped 5 bases, with 11 bases sitting between them. The CDR3: CASGLGGGRTEAFF. For the CDR3, the DNA is TGTGCTAGTGGTTTGGGAGGGGGTCGGACTGAAGCTTTCTTT.

The V call is TRBV5-1, the J call TRBJ2-3, with a tentative D call TRBD2 (6 bases). The V gene's germline CDR1 is SGHRS and CDR2 YFSETQ. V lost 4 bases to trimming and J lost 0 bases, with 12 bases between them. This CDR3 is built from 15 residues. For the CDR3, the DNA is TGCGCCAGCAGCCGGGGGACGGTTAGCACAGATACGCAGTATTTT. Its protein is CASSRGTVSTDTQYF.

By share, this clonotype ranks as medium-sized. This sequence joins TRBV11-3 and TRBJ2-1; 7 bases are a match to TRBD2. The junction had 5 bases not matched to a gene; V was cut back by 5 bases and J by 10 bases. Germline loops: CDR1 SGHNT, CDR2 YENEEA. The CDR3 loop spans 12 amino acids. Here the CDR3 reads CASSGREAEQFF. The CDR3 region has the DNA TGTGCCAGCAGCGGCCGGGAGGCAGAGCAGTTCTTC.

The chain employs TRBV6-4 and TRBJ1-1; unclear D gene. Germline CDR1 and CDR2: MRHNA and SNTAGT. V was pared by 0 bases and J by 4 bases, with 6 bases between. The CDR3 extends over 13 amino acids. The CDR3 nucleotides read TGTGCCAGCAGTGACTCTCTGTCCACTGAAGCTTTCTTT. As protein: CASSDSLSTEAFF.

This clonotype came up a few times. The chain employs TRBV30 and TRBJ2-5; the D gene is possibly TRBD2 (6 bases). V lost 0 bases and J 5 bases, leaving 16 bases between the germline ends. The CDR3 is 15 residues long. Germline V gives CDR1 GTSNPN, CDR2 SVGIG (reference sequence). CDR3 sequence (DNA): TGTGCCTGGAGTGTACATACTGGGGGGTCGGAGACCCAGTACTTC. Translation gives CAWSVHTGGSETQYF.

By its share, this clonotype is large (0.1 to 1%). The chain carries TRBV7-9 and TRBJ2-5; D not resolved. This CDR3 has 14 amino acids. Trimming removed 0 bases from V and 2 bases from J, with 7 bases in between. Germline loops: CDR1 SEHNR, CDR2 FQNEAQ (reference sequence). CDR3: CASSLASGQETQYF. CDR3 DNA: TGTGCCAGCAGCTTAGCGTCCGGGCAAGAGACCCAGTACTTC.

Sample share makes this clonotype medium-sized (0.01 to 0.1%). The rearrangement joins TRBV25-1 to TRBJ1-6, with unresolved D. Trimming took off 1 base at V and 5 bases at J, with 9 bases between the two ends. Looked up from germline, CDR1 is MGHDK and CDR2 is SYGVNS. The CDR3 extends over 15 amino acids. The CDR3 DNA sequence: TGTGCCAGCAGTGAATTTAAGGGTGATAATTCACCCCTCCACTTT. Translating gives CASSEFKGDNSPLHF.

This clonotype is judged medium-sized. This sequence joins TRBV12-3 or TRBV12-4 and TRBJ2-7, with 7 nucleotides matching TRBD2. After removal of 2 bases from V and 4 bases from J, the junction contained 2 bases not matched to a gene. The CDR3 runs to 13 residues. The CDR3 loop is CASSLLADYEQYF. The DNA of the CDR3 is TGTGCCAGCAGTTTACTAGCGGATTACGAGCAGTACTTC.

This clonotype appeared a few times. The chain joins TRBV7-3 to TRBJ2-3; D call uncertain. The V gene's germline CDR1 is SGHTA and CDR2 FQGTGA. The CDR3 runs 12 residues. V was trimmed by 3 bases and J by 7 bases, leaving 8 bases between them. CDR3 residues: CASSLDRNTQYF. As DNA, the CDR3 is TGTGCCAGCAGCTTGGATCGAAATACGCAGTATTTT.

By its share, this clonotype is medium-sized. The chain joins TRBV20-1 to TRBJ1-5; TRBD1 aligns across 9 bases. This CDR3 is 15 amino acids long. The V gene end was trimmed by 5 bases and the J gene end by 2 bases; junction bases not matched to a gene: 7. From germline, CDR1 is DFQATT and CDR2 SNEGSKA (reference sequence). The CDR3, as DNA: TGCAGTGCTTGGACAGGGGCGGGTGGCAATCAGCCCCAGCATTTT. It encodes CSAWTGAGGNQPQHF.

This clonotype is categorized as medium-sized. The CDR3 loop reads CASISPSGNTIYF. CDR3 DNA sequence: TGTGCCAGCATTTCGCCCTCTGGAAACACCATATATTTT. This sequence joins TRBV2 and TRBJ1-3; D is undetermined. CDR3 length equals 13 residues. Germline V gene lookup returns CDR1 SNHLY and CDR2 FYNNEI. V was shortened by 7 bases and J by 0 bases, with 7 bases between the two germline ends.

There are a few counts of this clonotype. The rearrangement links TRBV5-1 to TRBJ2-7, with 8 bases that match TRBD1. The germline V gene has CDR1 SGHRS and CDR2 YFSETQ. J gave up 0 bases and V 4 bases, and 12 bases lay outside the gene matches. CDR3 length: 17 amino acids. The CDR3 sequence: CASSRLIQGAASYEQYF. CDR3 DNA: TGCGCCAGCAGCAGACTGATTCAGGGGGCAGCCTCCTACGAGCAGTACTTC.

Sample share makes this clonotype medium-sized. The chain links TRBV7-9 to TRBJ2-5; D is undetermined. Germline V lookup: CDR1 SEHNR, CDR2 FQNEAQ (reference sequence). V was shortened by 1 base and J by 5 bases, with 5 bases between the two germline ends. CDR3 length: 12 residues. CDR3 residues: CASSLVRETQYF. The CDR3 DNA sequence: TGTGCCAGCAGCTTAGTGCGGGAGACCCAGTACTTC.

This chain joins TRBV2 and TRBJ2-3; 9 bases fit TRBD2. CDR3 length: 15 residues. CDR1 and CDR2 from the germline V gene are SNHLY and FYNNEI. The trim removed 7 bases at V and 1 base at J, leaving 6 bases unmatched. The chain's CDR3 is CASTPAGGGTDTQYF. The CDR3 DNA sequence: TGTGCCAGCACCCCAGCGGGGGGTGGCACAGATACGCAGTATTTT.

This chain links TRBV30 with TRBJ2-2, with 9 bases matching TRBD1. The V and J ends lost 1 base and 6 bases, in that order; junction bases with no gene match: 15. The CDR3 loop spans 18 amino acids. Germline CDR1 reads GTSNPN; CDR2 reads SVGIG (reference sequence). The CDR3 protein is CAWSELPTGQGGPGELFF. The CDR3 DNA sequence: TGTGCCTGGAGTGAACTACCAACGGGACAGGGTGGTCCCGGGGAGCTGTTTTTT.

The chain has TRBV20-1 and TRBJ1-5; D ambiguous. Germline V gene sequence: CDR1 DFQATT, CDR2 SNEGSKA (reference sequence). Trimming left V 3 bases short and J 3 bases short, with 12 bases between. The CDR3 has 14 residues. This chain's CDR3 is CSASGKGFNQPQHF. The CDR3 DNA reads as TGCAGTGCTAGTGGTAAAGGCTTCAATCAGCCCCAGCATTTT.

The chain employs TRBV30 and TRBJ1-4; D is unresolved. The CDR3 spans 13 residues. The germline CDR1 and CDR2 sequences are GTSNPN and SVGIG (reference sequence). Trimming took off 1 base at V and 5 bases at J, with 8 bases between the two ends. The chain's CDR3 is CAWSGGSNEKLFF. The CDR3 nucleotides are TGTGCCTGGAGTGGGGGATCCAATGAAAAACTGTTTTTT.

This chain uses TRBV4-1 with TRBJ1-6; D is perhaps TRBD1 (5 bases). V shed 6 bases and J shed 5 bases, with 17 bases lying between them. The CDR3 sequence is 16 residues long. CDR1 MGHRA and CDR2 YSYEKL come from the germline V gene. The CDR3 region is CASRRDGGSDNSPLHF. In DNA, the CDR3 is TGCGCCAGCAGGAGAGATGGGGGTTCGGATAATTCACCCCTCCACTTT.

The rearrangement joins TRBV2 to TRBJ2-6; 10 nucleotides line up with TRBD1. This CDR3 contains 18 residues. The junction had 9 bases not matched to a gene; V was cut back by 5 bases and J by 2 bases. Germline-derived CDR1 and CDR2 are SNHLY and FYNNEI. CDR3 sequence reads: CASSTVGQGLAGANVLTF. As DNA, the CDR3 is TGTGCCAGCAGTACAGTGGGACAGGGGTTGGCTGGGGCCAACGTCCTGACTTTC. The full variable domain, rest sourced from reference TRBV2 and TRBJ2-6, is EPEVTQTPSHQVTQMGQEVILRCVPISNHLYFYWYRQILGQKVEFLVSFYNNEISEKSEIFDDQFSVERPDGSNFTLKIRSTKLEDSAMYFCASSTVGQGLAGANVLTFGAGSRLTVL.

Only a few counts were recorded for this clonotype. The V gene is TRBV20-1, the J gene TRBJ2-1; 14 bases agree with TRBD2. Losses at the gene ends were 5 bases for V and 13 bases for J; bases not matched to a gene: 7. The CDR3 runs to 13 residues. Germline V gene data show CDR1 as DFQATT and CDR2 as SNEGSKA (reference sequence). The CDR3 coding sequence is TGCAGTGCTTCTAGGACTAGCGGGGGGTTACAGTTCTTC. Its translation: CSASRTSGGLQFF.

The DNA of the CDR3 is TGTGCCAGCAGCTACGACACTTCTGGGGCCAACGTCCTGACTTTC. It codes for CASSYDTSGANVLTF. V usage is TRBV7-9 and J usage is TRBJ2-6; D uncertain. Deletions cut 4 bases from V and 1 base from J, with 8 bases between. Germline CDR1 SEHNR, CDR2 FQNEAQ (reference sequence). This CDR3 has 15 amino acids.

This clonotype is judged medium-sized (0.01 to 0.1%). The rearrangement joins TRBV7-9 to TRBJ2-5, with 9 nucleotides matching TRBD2. The ends lost 6 bases at V and 5 bases at J; junction bases unmatched: 10. The V gene's germline CDR1 is SEHNR and CDR2 FQNEAQ (reference sequence). The CDR3 contains 15 residues. DNA of the CDR3: TGTGCCAGCAGTCCAGGGGGACTAGCAGAGGAGACCCAGTACTTC. Translated: CASSPGGLAEETQYF.

The rearrangement uses TRBV30 and TRBJ1-2, with 7 bases aligning to TRBD1. The V gene end was trimmed by 2 bases and the J gene end by 7 bases; junction bases not matched to a gene: 13. Germline assignment: CDR1 GTSNPN and CDR2 SVGIG (reference sequence). The CDR3 consists of 15 residues. CDR3 sequence reads: CAWSTPGTARSGYTF. The CDR3 DNA is TGTGCCTGGAGTACCCCCGGGACAGCGAGGTCTGGCTACACCTTC. The variable domain in full, completed from reference TRBV30 and TRBJ1-2, reads SQTIHQWPATLVQPVGSPLSLECTVEGTSNPNLYWYRQAAGRGLQLLFYSVGIGQISSEVPQNLSASRPQDRQFILSSKKLLLSDSGFYLCAWSTPGTARSGYTFGSGTRLTVV.

The chain employs TRBV15 and TRBJ1-2; TRBD1 agrees at 9 bases. V lost 0 bases and J lost 7; bases outside the gene matches: 6. Germline V lookup: CDR1 LNHNV, CDR2 YYDKDF (reference sequence). This CDR3 contains 15 residues. The CDR3 DNA is TGTGCCACCAGCAGAGATAAACAGGGGGCAACTGGCTACACCTTC. Protein sequence: CATSRDKQGATGYTF.

This chain links TRBV5-6 with TRBJ1-4, with D unresolved. Germline CDR1 is SGHDT and CDR2 is YYEEEE. This CDR3 contains 13 residues. Trimming removed 4 bases from V and 8 bases from J, with 12 bases in between. Here the CDR3 DNA reads TGTGCCAGCAGCCCCGGACGAAGGGAAAAACTGTTTTTT. Residues: CASSPGRREKLFF.

This clonotype qualifies as large. The chain uses TRBV30 and TRBJ1-2; TRBD1 aligns across 8 bases. Per germline, CDR1 GTSNPN and CDR2 SVGIG (reference sequence). With 2 bases clipped from V and 6 bases from J, the junction kept 5 bases outside the gene matches. The CDR3 covers 13 residues. CDR3 residues: CAWSLGQGHGYTF. CDR3 DNA: TGTGCCTGGAGTCTAGGACAGGGACATGGCTACACCTTC. The full variable domain, rest sourced from reference TRBV30 and TRBJ1-2, is SQTIHQWPATLVQPVGSPLSLECTVEGTSNPNLYWYRQAAGRGLQLLFYSVGIGQISSEVPQNLSASRPQDRQFILSSKKLLLSDSGFYLCAWSLGQGHGYTFGSGTRLTVV.

The rearrangement uses TRBV7-2 and TRBJ2-7; 15 bases fit TRBD2. V lost 0 bases, J lost 0 bases, and 3 bases stayed unmatched. Germline V gene lookup returns CDR1 SGHTA and CDR2 FQGNSA. CDR3 size: 18 residues. CDR3 amino acids: CASSLAGTSGGYSYEQYF. The CDR3 DNA sequence: TGTGCCAGCAGCTTAGCGGGGACTAGCGGGGGGTACTCCTACGAGCAGTACTTC. The complete variable domain, with remaining parts taken from reference TRBV7-2 and TRBJ2-7, reads GAGVSQSPSNKVTEKGKDVELRCDPISGHTALYWYRQSLGQGLEFLIYFQGNSAPDKSGLPSDRFSAERTGGSVSTLTIQRTQQEDSAVYLCASSLAGTSGGYSYEQYFGPGTRLTVT.